The present TCR beta chain was sequenced within a study of Graves' ophthalmopathy and Graves' hyperthyroidism. Across the study: Ahead of any treatment, peripheral blood was obtained at the initial diagnosis.

Scientists amplified the TCR beta CDR3 regions from RNA transcripts. Investigators did first-round RT-PCR with HTBI primers, then second-round multiplex PCR. A single record per CDR3 protein comes from TCRdb applying MiXCR to the multiplex PCR reads. The table includes a few hundred thousand distinct CDR3 sequences, 20% to 25% detected once. With respect to this clonotype: Antigen: not known.

Notes on the study in general: In separating ophthalmopathy from stable hyperthyroidism, a 13-signature model achieved nearly 90% sensitivity and about 80% specificity.

The sequence came from a woman younger than 35 with stable Graves' hyperthyroidism. Sequenced sample: peripheral blood.

CDR3 sequence: CSVDDKSGGETQYF. As DNA, the CDR3 is TGCAGCGTTGATGACAAAAGTGGCGGAGAGACCCAGTACTTC. This sequence joins TRBV29-1 and TRBJ2-5; D is unclear. CDR1 is SQVTM and CDR2 is ANQGSEA in the germline V gene. This CDR3 spans 14 amino acids. V gave up 3 bases and J gave up 4 bases, with 15 bases separating them.